This is a list of T cell receptor beta chains from one sample in a study of shared clonotypes between healthy human individuals. Assay used: immunoSEQ multiplex PCR; TCRdb lists only in-frame clones, some missing. Of some 1.5 million clones listed, 95% to 99% were seen once; the top ten hold approximately 0.45%. Sample: naive CD4+ T cells sorted from blood. The receptors were sampled from a man younger than 40 in good health. CDR3s include the opening cysteine and the closing phenylalanine or tryptophan.

CDR3 protein: CASRRRVYEQYF; V gene: TRBV28; J gene: TRBJ2-7
CDR3 protein: CASSLLGDYGYTF; V gene: TRBV28; J gene: TRBJ1-2
CDR3 protein: CASSLGGQGATEAFF; V gene: TRBV5-5; J gene: TRBJ1-1
CDR3 protein: CASSQGRGELAGAGTQYF; V gene: TRBV4-1; J gene: TRBJ2-5
CDR3 protein: CASSKTGNYEQYF; V gene: TRBV14; J gene: TRBJ2-7
CDR3 protein: CASSLAGGNEKLFF; V gene: TRBV5-6; J gene: TRBJ1-4
CDR3 protein: CASGPSGGEGTEAFF; V gene: TRBV28; J gene: TRBJ1-1
CDR3 protein: CASSSREAGELFF; V gene: TRBV7-7; J gene: TRBJ2-2
CDR3 protein: CASSENYNEQFF; V gene: TRBV6-5; J gene: TRBJ2-1
CDR3 protein: CASSFSTSTDTQYF; V gene: TRBV28; J gene: TRBJ2-3
CDR3 protein: CAWSPQDTQYF; V gene: TRBV30; J gene: TRBJ2-3
CDR3 protein: CASSLAEGEQYF; V gene: TRBV7-9; J gene: TRBJ2-7
CDR3 protein: CASSEYGGNTGELFF; V gene: TRBV25-1; J gene: TRBJ2-2
CDR3 protein: CASSPRGHSYEQYF; V gene: TRBV2; J gene: TRBJ2-7
CDR3 protein: CASSRLAGTYEQYF; V gene: TRBV10-1; J gene: TRBJ2-7
CDR3 protein: CASSDDSGLAVNEQFF; V gene: TRBV5-1; J gene: TRBJ2-1
CDR3 protein: CASSPWAGDYNEQFF; V gene: TRBV28; J gene: TRBJ2-1
CDR3 protein: CAWKPGLAAGELFF; V gene: TRBV30; J gene: TRBJ2-2
CDR3 protein: CASSPGQPQHF; V gene: TRBV18; J gene: TRBJ1-5
CDR3 protein: CSSLSQETQYF; V gene: TRBV20-1; J gene: TRBJ2-5
CDR3 protein: CASSYNFQDGYTF; V gene: TRBV6-6; J gene: TRBJ1-2
CDR3 protein: CASSLGQINIQYF; V gene: TRBV5-1; J gene: TRBJ2-4
CDR3 protein: CASSKSAPTYEQYF; V gene: TRBV21-1; J gene: TRBJ2-7
CDR3 protein: CASSVGTSGVSSYNEQFF; V gene: TRBV9; J gene: TRBJ2-1
CDR3 protein: CASSSPLAGEPNEQFF; V gene: TRBV7-9; J gene: TRBJ2-1
CDR3 protein: CASSPSWNQPQHF; V gene: TRBV18; J gene: TRBJ1-5
CDR3 protein: CASSLVGSNQPQHF; V gene: TRBV27; J gene: TRBJ1-5